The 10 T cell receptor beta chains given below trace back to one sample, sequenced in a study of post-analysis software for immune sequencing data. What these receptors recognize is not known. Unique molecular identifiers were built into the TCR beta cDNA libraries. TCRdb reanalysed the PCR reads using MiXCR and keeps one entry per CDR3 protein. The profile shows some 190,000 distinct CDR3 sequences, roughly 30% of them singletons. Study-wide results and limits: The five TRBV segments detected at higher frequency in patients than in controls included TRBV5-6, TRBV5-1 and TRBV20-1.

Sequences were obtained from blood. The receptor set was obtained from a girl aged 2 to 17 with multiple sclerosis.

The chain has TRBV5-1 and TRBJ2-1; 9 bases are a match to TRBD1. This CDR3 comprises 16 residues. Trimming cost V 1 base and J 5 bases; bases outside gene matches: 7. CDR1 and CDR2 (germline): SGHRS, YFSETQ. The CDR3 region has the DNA TGCGCCAGCAGCTTGAGGCCCGGGACAGGGAACAATGAGCAGTTCTTC. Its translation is CASSLRPGTGNNEQFF.

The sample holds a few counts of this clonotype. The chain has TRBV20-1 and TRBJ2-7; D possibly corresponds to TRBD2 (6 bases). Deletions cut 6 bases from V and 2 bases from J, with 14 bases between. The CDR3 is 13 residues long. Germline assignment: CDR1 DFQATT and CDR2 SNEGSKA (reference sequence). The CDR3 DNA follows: TGCAGTGCGGCTGGACGGGAGACCTACGAGCAGTACTTC. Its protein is CSAAGRETYEQYF.

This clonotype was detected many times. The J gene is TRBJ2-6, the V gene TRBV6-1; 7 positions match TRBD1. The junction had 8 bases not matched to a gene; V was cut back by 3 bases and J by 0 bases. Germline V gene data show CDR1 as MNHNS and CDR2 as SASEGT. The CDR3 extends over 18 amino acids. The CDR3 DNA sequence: TGTGCCAGCAGTGACGCTGACAGGGCCCTCTCTGGGGCCAACGTCCTGACTTTC. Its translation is CASSDADRALSGANVLTF.

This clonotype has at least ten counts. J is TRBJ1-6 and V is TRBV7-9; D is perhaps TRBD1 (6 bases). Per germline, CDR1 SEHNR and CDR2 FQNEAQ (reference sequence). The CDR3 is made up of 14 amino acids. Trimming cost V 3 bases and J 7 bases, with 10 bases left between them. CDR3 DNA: TGTGCCAGCAGCTTCAGGGACAAGAATTCACCCCTCCACTTT. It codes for CASSFRDKNSPLHF.

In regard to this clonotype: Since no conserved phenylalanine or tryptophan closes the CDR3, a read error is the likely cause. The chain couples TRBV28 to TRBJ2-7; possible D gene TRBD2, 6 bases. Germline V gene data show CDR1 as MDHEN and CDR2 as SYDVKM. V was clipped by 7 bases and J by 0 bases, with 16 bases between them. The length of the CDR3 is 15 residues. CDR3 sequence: CASTRGWGTSYEQYL. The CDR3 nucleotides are TGTGCCAGCACCCGGGGGTGGGGGACCTCCTACGAGCAGTACCTC.

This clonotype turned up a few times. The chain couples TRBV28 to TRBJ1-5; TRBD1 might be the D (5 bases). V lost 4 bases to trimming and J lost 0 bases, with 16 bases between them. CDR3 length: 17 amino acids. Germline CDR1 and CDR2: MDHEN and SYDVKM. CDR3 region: CASSWNRQFDSNQPQHF. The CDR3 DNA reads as TGTGCCAGCAGTTGGAACCGACAGTTCGATAGCAATCAGCCCCAGCATTTT. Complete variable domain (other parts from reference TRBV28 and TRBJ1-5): DVKVTQSSRYLVKRTGEKVFLECVQDMDHENMFWYRQDPGLGLRLIYFSYDVKMKEKGDIPEGYSVSREKKERFSLILESASTNQTSMYLCASSWNRQFDSNQPQHFGDGTRLSIL.

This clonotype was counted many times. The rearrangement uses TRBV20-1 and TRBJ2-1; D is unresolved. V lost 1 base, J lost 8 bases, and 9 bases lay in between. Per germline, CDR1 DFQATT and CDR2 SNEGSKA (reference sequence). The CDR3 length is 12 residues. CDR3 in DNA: TGCAGTGCTAGAGGAGGTTTGGATGAGCAGTTCTTC. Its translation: CSARGGLDEQFF.

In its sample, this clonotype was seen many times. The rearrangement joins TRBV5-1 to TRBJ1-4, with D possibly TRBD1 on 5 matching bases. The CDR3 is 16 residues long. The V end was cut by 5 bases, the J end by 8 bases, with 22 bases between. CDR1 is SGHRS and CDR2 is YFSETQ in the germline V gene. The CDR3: CASRTGPNPRQEKLFF. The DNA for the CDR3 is TGCGCCAGCAGGACCGGACCTAACCCACGACAGGAAAAACTGTTTTTT.

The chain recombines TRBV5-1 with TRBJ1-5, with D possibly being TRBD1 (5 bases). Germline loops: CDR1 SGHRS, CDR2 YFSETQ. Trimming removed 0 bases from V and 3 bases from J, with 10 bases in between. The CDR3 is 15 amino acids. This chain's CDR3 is CASSLEGTDNQPQHF. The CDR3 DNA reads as TGCGCCAGCAGCTTGGAGGGGACGGACAATCAGCCCCAGCATTTT. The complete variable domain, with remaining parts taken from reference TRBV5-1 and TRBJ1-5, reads KAGVTQTPRYLIKTRGQQVTLSCSPISGHRSVSWYQQTPGQGLQFLFEYFSETQRNKGNFPGRFSGRQFSNSRSEMNVSTLELGDSALYLCASSLEGTDNQPQHFGDGTRLSIL.

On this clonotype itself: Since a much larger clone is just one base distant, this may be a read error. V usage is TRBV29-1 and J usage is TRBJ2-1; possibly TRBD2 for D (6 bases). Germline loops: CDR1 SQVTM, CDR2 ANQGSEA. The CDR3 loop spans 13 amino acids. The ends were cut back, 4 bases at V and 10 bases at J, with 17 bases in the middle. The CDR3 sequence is CSVVGGRNYEQFF. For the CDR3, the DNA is TGCAGCGTTGTGGGTGGGAGGAACTACGAGCAGTTCTTC.